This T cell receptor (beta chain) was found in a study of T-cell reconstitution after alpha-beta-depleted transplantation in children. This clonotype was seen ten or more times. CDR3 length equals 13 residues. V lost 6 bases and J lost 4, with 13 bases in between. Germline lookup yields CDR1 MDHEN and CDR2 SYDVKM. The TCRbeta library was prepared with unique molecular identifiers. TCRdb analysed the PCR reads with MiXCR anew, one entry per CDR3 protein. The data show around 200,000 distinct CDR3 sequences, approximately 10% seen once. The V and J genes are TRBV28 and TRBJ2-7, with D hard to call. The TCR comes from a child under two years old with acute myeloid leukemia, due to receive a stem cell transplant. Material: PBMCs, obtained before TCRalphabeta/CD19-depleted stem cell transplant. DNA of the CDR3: TGTGCCAGCAGGCCCCCCGCGTCTTACGAGCAGTACTTC. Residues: CASRPPASYEQYF.